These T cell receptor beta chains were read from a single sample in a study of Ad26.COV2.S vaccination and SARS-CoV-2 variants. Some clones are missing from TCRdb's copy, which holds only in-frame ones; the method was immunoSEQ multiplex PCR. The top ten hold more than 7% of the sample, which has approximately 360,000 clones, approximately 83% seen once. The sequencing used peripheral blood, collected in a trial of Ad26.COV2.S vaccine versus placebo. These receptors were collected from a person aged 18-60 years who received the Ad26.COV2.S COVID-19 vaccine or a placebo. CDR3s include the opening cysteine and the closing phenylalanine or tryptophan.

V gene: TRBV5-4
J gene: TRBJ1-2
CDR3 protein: CASSLGGGNYGYTF

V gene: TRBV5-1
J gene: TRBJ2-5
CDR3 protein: CASSRGEVGGTQETQYF

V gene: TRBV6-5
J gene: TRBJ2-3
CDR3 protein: CASSYRGLADTQYF

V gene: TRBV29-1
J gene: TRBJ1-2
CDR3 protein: CSVRQRQGGYTF

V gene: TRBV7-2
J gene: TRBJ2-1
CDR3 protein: CASSPLGRGRGDQQFF

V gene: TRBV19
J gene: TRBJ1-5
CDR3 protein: CASSIRDGGQPQHF

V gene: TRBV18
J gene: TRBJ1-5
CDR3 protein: CASSRTVNSNQPQHF

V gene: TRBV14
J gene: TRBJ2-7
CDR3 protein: CASSATGEGNYEQYF

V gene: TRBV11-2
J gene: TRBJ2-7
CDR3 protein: CASSFERENEQYF

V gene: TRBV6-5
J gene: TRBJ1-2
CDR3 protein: CASSTPRNYGYTF

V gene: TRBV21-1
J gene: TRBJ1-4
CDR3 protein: CASSEGKLFF

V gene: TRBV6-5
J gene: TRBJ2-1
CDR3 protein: CASSYRPANEQFF

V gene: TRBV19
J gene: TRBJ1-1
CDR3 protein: CASSILPGENTNTEAFF

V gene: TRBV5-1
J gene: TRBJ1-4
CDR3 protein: CASRGGTVEKLFF

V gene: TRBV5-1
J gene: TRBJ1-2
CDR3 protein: CASSLLSDRINGYTF

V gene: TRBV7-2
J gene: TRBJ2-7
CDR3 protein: CASSPPPPGGEQYF

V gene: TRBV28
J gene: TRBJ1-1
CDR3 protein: CASSFRGTEAFF

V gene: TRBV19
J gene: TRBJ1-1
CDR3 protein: CASTRRGITEAFF

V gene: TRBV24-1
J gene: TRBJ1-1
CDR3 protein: CATSDLVEAFF

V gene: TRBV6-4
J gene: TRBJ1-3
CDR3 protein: CASREHRDTSSGNTIYF

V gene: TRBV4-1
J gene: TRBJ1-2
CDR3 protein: CASSPMWGQEGYGYTF

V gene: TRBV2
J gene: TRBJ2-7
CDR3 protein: CASRATGVRNEQYF

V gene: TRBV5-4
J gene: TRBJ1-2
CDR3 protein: CASSPKGRGIAGYTF

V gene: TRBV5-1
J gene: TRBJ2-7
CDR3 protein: CASAPVSGPSYEQYF

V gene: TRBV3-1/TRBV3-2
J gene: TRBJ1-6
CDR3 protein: CASGTGSLTSPLHF

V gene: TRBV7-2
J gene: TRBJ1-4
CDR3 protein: CASSWTPRSEKLFF

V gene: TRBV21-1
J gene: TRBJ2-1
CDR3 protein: CASSKGALAGGRNEQFF

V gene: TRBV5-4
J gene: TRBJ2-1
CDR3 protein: CASSLVGEQFF

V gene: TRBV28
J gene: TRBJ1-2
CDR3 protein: CASTLDAQGKDTF

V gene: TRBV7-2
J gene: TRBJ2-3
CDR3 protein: CASSLTSGLRDTQYF

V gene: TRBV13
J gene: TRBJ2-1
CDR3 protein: CASSPAPASGGPSYNEQFF

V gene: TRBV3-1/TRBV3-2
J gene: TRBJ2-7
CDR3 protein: CASSQPPFGTGAHEQYF

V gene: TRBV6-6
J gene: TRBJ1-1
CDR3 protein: CASSYGQGGTEAFF

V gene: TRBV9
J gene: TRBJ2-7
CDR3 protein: CASSVEAGADEQYF

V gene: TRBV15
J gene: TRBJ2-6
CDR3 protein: CATSRGPNVLTF

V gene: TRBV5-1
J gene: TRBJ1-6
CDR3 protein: CASSLVVTSYNSPLHF

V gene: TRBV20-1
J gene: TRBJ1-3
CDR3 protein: CSTPGANTIYF

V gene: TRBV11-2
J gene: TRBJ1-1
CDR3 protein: CASSLSAKLNTEAFF

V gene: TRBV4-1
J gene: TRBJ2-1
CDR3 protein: CASSLPPGTSGNNEQFF

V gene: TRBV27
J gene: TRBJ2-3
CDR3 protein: CASSLVSGRTDTQYF

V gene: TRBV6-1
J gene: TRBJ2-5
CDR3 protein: CASSEDRVSETQYF

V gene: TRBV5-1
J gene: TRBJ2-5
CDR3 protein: CASSRTSVRHQETQYF